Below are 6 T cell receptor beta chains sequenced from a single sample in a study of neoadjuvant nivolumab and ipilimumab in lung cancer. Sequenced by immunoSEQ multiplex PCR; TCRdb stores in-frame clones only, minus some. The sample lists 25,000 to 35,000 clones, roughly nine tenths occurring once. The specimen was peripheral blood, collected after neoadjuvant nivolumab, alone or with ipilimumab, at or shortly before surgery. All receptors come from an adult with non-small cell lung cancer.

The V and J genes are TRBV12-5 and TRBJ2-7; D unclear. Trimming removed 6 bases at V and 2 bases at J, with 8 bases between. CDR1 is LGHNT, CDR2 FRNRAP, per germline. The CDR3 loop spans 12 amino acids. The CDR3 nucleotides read TGTGCTAGTGGGGCCGCAGCCTACGAGCAGTACTTC. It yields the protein CASGAAAYEQYF.

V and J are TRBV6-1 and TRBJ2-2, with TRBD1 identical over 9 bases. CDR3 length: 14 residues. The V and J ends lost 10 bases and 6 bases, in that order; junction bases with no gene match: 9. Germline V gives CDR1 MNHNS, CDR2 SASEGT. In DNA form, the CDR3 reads TGTGCCACCCCGGGACAGGGATTGGCCGGGGAGCTGTTTTTT. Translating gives CATPGQGLAGELFF.

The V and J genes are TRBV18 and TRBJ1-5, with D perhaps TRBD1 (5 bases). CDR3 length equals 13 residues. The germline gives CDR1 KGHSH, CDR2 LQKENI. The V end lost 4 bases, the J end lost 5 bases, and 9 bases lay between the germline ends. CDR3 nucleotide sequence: TGTGCCAGCTCACTACTCAGGGATCAGCCCCAGCATTTT. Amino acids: CASSLLRDQPQHF.

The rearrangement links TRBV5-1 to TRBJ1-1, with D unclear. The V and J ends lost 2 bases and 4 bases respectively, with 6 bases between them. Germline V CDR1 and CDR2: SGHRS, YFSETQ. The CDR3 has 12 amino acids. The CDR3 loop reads CASSFVGTEAFF. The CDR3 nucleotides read TGCGCCAGCAGCTTTGTCGGCACTGAAGCTTTCTTT.

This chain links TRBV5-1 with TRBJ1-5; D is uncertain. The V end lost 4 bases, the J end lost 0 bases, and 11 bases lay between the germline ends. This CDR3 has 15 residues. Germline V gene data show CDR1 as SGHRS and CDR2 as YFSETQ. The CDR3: CASSQDGDSNQPQHF. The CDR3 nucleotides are TGCGCCAGCAGCCAGGACGGTGATAGCAATCAGCCCCAGCATTTT.

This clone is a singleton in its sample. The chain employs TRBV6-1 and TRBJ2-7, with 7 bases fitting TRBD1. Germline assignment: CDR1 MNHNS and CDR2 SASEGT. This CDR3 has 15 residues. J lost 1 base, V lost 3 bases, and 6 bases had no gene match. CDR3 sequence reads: CASSEGTAKSYEQYF. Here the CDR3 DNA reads TGTGCCAGCAGTGAGGGGACAGCTAAATCCTACGAGCAGTACTTC.